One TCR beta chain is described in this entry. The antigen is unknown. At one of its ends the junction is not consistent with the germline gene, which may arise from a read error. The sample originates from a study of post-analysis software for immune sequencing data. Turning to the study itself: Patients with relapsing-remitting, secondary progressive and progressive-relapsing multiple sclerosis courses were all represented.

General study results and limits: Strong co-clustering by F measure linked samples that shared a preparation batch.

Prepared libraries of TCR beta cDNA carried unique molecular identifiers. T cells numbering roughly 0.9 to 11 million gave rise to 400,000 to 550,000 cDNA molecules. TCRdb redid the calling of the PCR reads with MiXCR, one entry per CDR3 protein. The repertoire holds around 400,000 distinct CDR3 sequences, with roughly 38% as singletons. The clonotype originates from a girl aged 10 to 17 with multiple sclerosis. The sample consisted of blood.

This chain's CDR3 is CGAGLAGRANEQFF. The DNA of the CDR3 is TGCGGTGCTGGACTAGCGGGCAGGGCCAATGAGCAGTTCTTC. The chain joins TRBV20-1 to TRBJ2-1, with TRBD2 matching 11 bases. Germline V CDR1 and CDR2: DFQATT, SNEGSKA (reference sequence). CDR3 length: 14 amino acids.